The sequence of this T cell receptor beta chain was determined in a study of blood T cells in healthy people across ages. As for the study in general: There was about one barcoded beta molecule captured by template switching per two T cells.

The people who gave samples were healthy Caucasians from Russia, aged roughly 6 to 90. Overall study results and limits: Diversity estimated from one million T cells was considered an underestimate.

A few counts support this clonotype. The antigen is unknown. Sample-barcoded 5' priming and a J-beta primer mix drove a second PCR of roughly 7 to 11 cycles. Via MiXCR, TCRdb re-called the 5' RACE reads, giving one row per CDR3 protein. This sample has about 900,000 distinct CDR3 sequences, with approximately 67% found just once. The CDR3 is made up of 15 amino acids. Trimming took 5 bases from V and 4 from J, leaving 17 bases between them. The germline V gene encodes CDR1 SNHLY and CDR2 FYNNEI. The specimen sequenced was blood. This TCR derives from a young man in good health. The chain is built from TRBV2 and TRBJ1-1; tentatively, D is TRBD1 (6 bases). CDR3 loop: CASSPQGGLGTEAFF. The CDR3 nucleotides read TGTGCCAGCAGTCCACAGGGTGGGTTGGGCACTGAAGCTTTCTTT.